This T cell receptor beta chain was found in a study of cytomegalovirus exposure and HLA in healthy donors. General study findings and limits: In an earlier analysis, in some 540 donors, most V segments appeared productive either ~87% or ~30% of the time. The study listed approximately 160 cytomegalovirus-associated TCR beta chains. With high specificity and sensitivity, the classifier reportedly diagnosed cytomegalovirus status.

The PCR had 60 Vbeta and 13 Jbeta primers. TCRdb's copy holds only in-frame clones and misses some; the assay was immunoSEQ multiplex PCR. This sample's table reports approximately 200,000 clones. Germline CDR1 SEHNR, CDR2 FQNEAQ (reference sequence). Trimming removed 3 bases at V and 7 bases at J, with 18 bases between. The CDR3 loop spans 16 amino acids. About this clone itself: Its antigen is currently unknown.

The TCR sequence derives from a boy younger than 18 in good health and CMV-seronegative. The chain is built from TRBV7-9 and TRBJ1-4; tentatively, D is TRBD1 (5 bases). Sequencing was carried out using PBMCs. CDR3 region: CASSFYSGGEGEKLFF. The CDR3 DNA reads as TGTGCCAGCAGCTTTTATAGCGGGGGTGAAGGTGAAAAACTGTTTTTT.